This T cell receptor beta chain was observed in a study of blood T cell repertoires in COVID-19. Study as a whole: Researchers got acute and convalescent COVID-19 samples from the United States, Italy and Spain.

The length of the CDR3 is 16 residues. The germline V gene has CDR1 MNHNY and CDR2 SVGAGI (reference sequence). V was pared by 5 bases and J by 2 bases, with 16 bases between. Using immunoSEQ multiplex PCR, the repertoire was profiled, and TCRdb retains in-frame clones only, with some absent. The sample shows about 50,000 clones, roughly 85% of them seen only once. The chain has TRBV6-6 and TRBJ2-1; D is possibly TRBD1 (6 bases). This clonotype was sampled from a man between 65 and 79 years old with acute or convalescent COVID-19. The specimen sequenced was peripheral blood. The CDR3 is CASSLTRGGTYNEQFF. CDR3 in DNA: TGTGCCAGCAGTCTTACACGAGGGGGTACCTACAATGAGCAGTTCTTC.